One sample yielded the 32 T cell receptor beta chains listed below, sequenced in a study of T-cell reconstitution after alpha-beta-depleted transplantation in children. TCRbeta library preparation incorporated unique molecular identifiers. One entry per CDR3 protein, called by TCRdb with MiXCR from the PCR reads. The sample holds roughly 670,000 distinct CDR3 sequences, about an eighth seen once. The specimen comprised PBMCs, sampled before TCRalphabeta/CD19-depleted stem cell transplant. These receptors were taken from a girl under 10 years old with congenital amegakaryocytic thrombocytopenia, due to receive a stem cell transplant.

This clonotype was observed many times. This sequence joins TRBV28 and TRBJ1-1; D might be TRBD1 (5 bases). The CDR3 consists of 14 residues. Germline CDR1 is MDHEN and CDR2 is SYDVKM. The V gene lost 4 bases and the J gene lost 4 bases, with 13 bases spanning the gap. The CDR3: CASSSGPGSTEAFF. Written as DNA, the CDR3 is TGTGCCAGCAGTTCAGGGCCTGGCAGCACTGAAGCTTTCTTT.

This clonotype was counted between two and nine times. The V gene is TRBV5-1, the J gene TRBJ2-7; possible D gene TRBD2, 6 bases. Germline V gene sequence: CDR1 SGHRS, CDR2 YFSETQ. The CDR3 length is 13 residues. Trimming cost V 0 bases and J 7 bases, with 11 bases left between them. CDR3 region: CASSLEPGAEQYF. For the CDR3, the DNA is TGCGCCAGCAGCTTGGAACCGGGAGCAGAGCAGTACTTC.

This clonotype was recorded many times. The rearrangement joins TRBV28 to TRBJ2-2; no clear D gene. The CDR3 spans 14 residues. Trimming stripped 5 bases from V and 3 bases from J, with 10 bases between. Germline V gives CDR1 MDHEN, CDR2 SYDVKM. CDR3: CASSHRTDTGELFF. The CDR3 DNA reads TGTGCCAGCAGTCATCGGACCGACACCGGGGAGCTGTTTTTT.

This clonotype was counted at least ten times. This chain connects TRBV24-1 to TRBJ2-1; D is undetermined. CDR1 and CDR2 (germline): KGHDR, SFDVKD. V lost 4 bases to trimming and J lost 5 bases, with 2 bases between them. The CDR3 length is 11 residues. CDR3 DNA: TGTGCCACCAGTGAGAACAATGAGCAGTTCTTC. Translated: CATSENNEQFF.

This clonotype occurred many times. This chain's CDR3 is CAWSLGQYNEQFF. As DNA, the CDR3 is TGTGCCTGGAGCCTAGGACAGTACAATGAGCAGTTCTTC. J is TRBJ2-1 and V is TRBV30, with a possible D match to TRBD1 (6 bases). Germline values: CDR1 GTSNPN, CDR2 SVGIG (reference sequence). The CDR3 runs 13 residues. V dropped 3 bases and J dropped 4 bases, with 10 bases sitting between them.

At least ten counts were recorded for this clonotype. V is TRBV20-1 and J is TRBJ2-1, with TRBD2 matching 7 bases. CDR1 and CDR2 from the germline V gene are DFQATT and SNEGSKA (reference sequence). CDR3 length: 14 amino acids. Germline trimming cut 2 bases from V and 5 bases from J; bases unmatched to any gene: 6. Written as DNA, the CDR3 is TGCAGTGCTAGACTGGCGGGAGACCACAATGAGCAGTTCTTC. As protein: CSARLAGDHNEQFF.

This clonotype appeared many times. The chain carries TRBV3-1 and TRBJ2-5; the match to TRBD2 covers 7 bases. The germline gives CDR1 LGHDT, CDR2 YNNKEL (reference sequence). V lost 1 base, J lost 5 bases, and 7 bases stayed unmatched. The CDR3 totals 15 residues. The CDR3 DNA sequence: TGTGCCAGCAGCCAAGTGCGACTAGCATGGGAGACCCAGTACTTC. Translating gives CASSQVRLAWETQYF.

This clonotype came up many times. The V call is TRBV7-2, the J call TRBJ2-1; 9 bases agree with TRBD2. V shed 4 bases and J 3 bases; nucleotides not matched to a gene: 7. The CDR3 loop spans 16 amino acids. Germline-derived CDR1 and CDR2 are SGHTA and FQGNSA. The CDR3 DNA reads as TGTGCCAGCAGCTCTTGGACTAGCGCGTACTACAATGAGCAGTTCTTC. It specifies CASSSWTSAYYNEQFF.

This clonotype was seen a handful of times. The chain is built from TRBV28 and TRBJ2-7; tentative D call: TRBD1 (5 bases). There are 13 residues in the CDR3. With 6 bases removed from V and 0 bases from J, the gap between germline ends came to 9 bases. Germline CDR1 is MDHEN and CDR2 is SYDVKM. DNA of the CDR3: TGTGCCAGCAGGGACACGAGCTCCTACGAGCAGTACTTC. Translation gives CASRDTSSYEQYF.

At least ten counts were recorded for this clonotype. The gene calls are TRBV12-3 or TRBV12-4 and TRBJ2-4; a weak D match, TRBD2 (6 bases). V lost 8 bases, J lost 6 bases, and 17 bases lay in between. The CDR3 sequence is 14 residues long. The CDR3 nucleotides are TGTGCCAGCGGTAGGGGAGGACCGTTAAACATTCAGTACTTC. Translated: CASGRGGPLNIQYF.

Only a few counts were recorded for this clonotype. The CDR3 DNA follows: TGTGCCAGCAGCTCGGAAGGCCCAGATACGCAGTATTTT. Its protein is CASSSEGPDTQYF. The rearrangement joins TRBV5-5 to TRBJ2-3; no clear D. The CDR3 runs 13 residues. CDR1 is SGHKS and CDR2 is YYEKEE in the germline V gene (reference sequence). V lost 3 bases to trimming and J lost 4 bases, with 9 bases between them.

The J gene is TRBJ2-7, the V gene TRBV20-1, with 9 positions matching TRBD1. This CDR3 is built from 13 residues. With V trimmed by 0 bases and J by 11 bases, 8 bases remained unmatched. Germline assignment: CDR1 DFQATT and CDR2 SNEGSKA (reference sequence). The CDR3 here is CSARDYSRDREYF. CDR3 in DNA: TGCAGTGCTAGAGATTACTCCCGGGACAGGGAGTACTTC.

This clonotype was counted many times. The chain recombines TRBV29-1 with TRBJ1-2; D gene uncertain. CDR1 and CDR2 (germline): SQVTM, ANQGSEA. This CDR3 has 15 amino acids. V dropped 1 base and J dropped 1 base, with 13 bases sitting between them. The chain's CDR3 is CSVEGWGTYNYGYTF. The CDR3 region has the DNA TGCAGCGTTGAAGGGTGGGGAACTTATAACTATGGCTACACCTTC. The variable domain in full, completed from reference TRBV29-1 and TRBJ1-2, reads SAVISQKPSRDICQRGTSLTIQCQVDSQVTMMFWYRQQPGQSLTLIATANQGSEATYESGFVIDKFPISRPNLTFSTLTVSNMSPEDSSIYLCSVEGWGTYNYGYTFGSGTRLTVV.

V usage is TRBV3-1 and J usage is TRBJ2-3, with 11 bases matching TRBD2. Germline V gene sequence: CDR1 LGHDT, CDR2 YNNKEL (reference sequence). The CDR3 has 17 amino acids. The V gene end was trimmed by 2 bases and the J gene end by 7 bases; junction bases not matched to a gene: 11. CDR3 nucleotides: TGTGCCAGCAGCCAACTCGACCTAATAGCGGGAGGGCATACGCAGTATTTT. Its protein is CASSQLDLIAGGHTQYF.

This clonotype was observed a few times. The chain joins TRBV21-1 to TRBJ1-4. TRBV21-1 is shown as a pseudogene. The CDR3 covers 16 residues. The CDR3 nucleotides are TGTGCCAGCAGCAAAGAGGGCAGACCGTGTAATGAAAAACTGTTTTTT. Protein: CASSKEGRPCNEKLFF.

This clonotype was detected a few times. CDR3 protein: CASSSIRIDGYTF. As DNA, the CDR3 is TGTGCCAGCAGTTCCATTAGAATCGATGGCTACACCTTC. V is TRBV7-9 and J is TRBJ1-2, with D hard to call. The CDR3 sequence is 13 residues long. Germline lookup yields CDR1 SEHNR and CDR2 FQNEAQ (reference sequence). V was pared by 6 bases and J by 6 bases, with 14 bases between.

In its sample, this clonotype was seen many times. V is TRBV29-1 and J is TRBJ2-3; no clear D. The CDR3 runs 10 residues. Germline CDR1 is SQVTM and CDR2 is ANQGSEA. The V end was cut by 4 bases, the J end by 5 bases, with 4 bases between. The CDR3 sequence: CSVVRDTQYF. CDR3 in DNA: TGCAGCGTTGTCAGAGATACGCAGTATTTT.

This clonotype was found many times. CDR3 DNA: TGCAGCACGTCGACTGGGAGCTCCTACAATGAGCAGTTCTTC. It translates to CSTSTGSSYNEQFF. The V and J genes are TRBV20-1 and TRBJ2-1; D perhaps matches TRBD2 (5 bases). Germline values: CDR1 DFQATT, CDR2 SNEGSKA (reference sequence). CDR3 length: 14 residues.

The CDR3 nucleotides are TGTGCCAGCAGTTCGTCCCTCCTAGCGGGAGGGCCGGACACAGATACGCAGTATTTT. Protein: CASSSSLLAGGPDTDTQYF. The rearrangement uses TRBV12-3 or TRBV12-4 and TRBJ2-3; 12 bases are shared with TRBD2. This CDR3 comprises 19 residues. The J segment lost 2 bases and the V segment lost 4 bases, leaving 13 bases of the junction unmatched.

This clonotype was observed at least ten times. J is TRBJ2-7 and V is TRBV20-1, with 9 bases identical to TRBD2. CDR3 length: 14 amino acids. CDR1 is DFQATT, CDR2 SNEGSKA, per germline (reference sequence). V shed 6 bases and J 0 bases; nucleotides not matched to a gene: 6. CDR3 DNA sequence: TGCAGTGCCCTGACTAGCGGACCCTCCTACGAGCAGTACTTC. It specifies CSALTSGPSYEQYF.

The chain joins TRBV5-1 to TRBJ2-1, with 9 bases fitting TRBD1. The length of the CDR3 is 17 residues. The V segment lost 2 bases and the J segment 7 bases; nucleotides outside the gene matches: 13. Germline V lookup: CDR1 SGHRS, CDR2 YFSETQ. CDR3 coding DNA: TGCGCCAGCAGCTTACAAAGCCGGGACAGGGCGCAAAATGAGCAGTTCTTC. It specifies CASSLQSRDRAQNEQFF.

This clonotype has ten or more counts. This rearrangement joins TRBV7-3 to TRBJ2-1; D unclear. V dropped 5 bases and J dropped 2 bases, with 16 bases sitting between them. In germline, CDR1 is SGHTA, CDR2 FQGTGA. This CDR3 comprises 16 residues. This CDR3 reads CASSPNGRLTYNEQFF. In DNA form, the CDR3 reads TGTGCCAGCAGCCCCAACGGGCGGCTCACCTACAATGAGCAGTTCTTC.

The CDR3 spells CASSPLGPTAPDTQYF. The CDR3 DNA reads as TGTGCCAGCTCACCACTAGGCCCAACCGCCCCAGATACGCAGTATTTT. V and J are TRBV18 and TRBJ2-3; D ambiguous. Germline V gene sequence: CDR1 KGHSH, CDR2 LQKENI. This CDR3 has 16 residues. The V and J ends lost 1 base and 4 bases respectively, with 15 bases between them.

The V and J genes are TRBV28 and TRBJ2-5; a weak D match, TRBD1 (5 bases). Trimming shortened V by 2 bases and J by 6 bases, and 22 bases separated the two germline ends. Germline loops: CDR1 MDHEN, CDR2 SYDVKM. CDR3 length equals 17 residues. CDR3 in amino acids: CASSLGLGPHLRQTQYF. The CDR3 nucleotides are TGTGCCAGCAGTTTAGGTCTGGGGCCGCACCTTCGACAGACCCAGTACTTC. Combining the CDR3 with reference TRBV28 and TRBJ2-5 gives the whole variable domain DVKVTQSSRYLVKRTGEKVFLECVQDMDHENMFWYRQDPGLGLRLIYFSYDVKMKEKGDIPEGYSVSREKKERFSLILESASTNQTSMYLCASSLGLGPHLRQTQYFGPGTRLLVL.

The sample holds many counts of this clonotype. CDR3 sequence: CASSQAADGVLGTEAFF. Written as DNA, the CDR3 is TGTGCCAGCAGCCAAGCAGCCGACGGGGTTCTGGGCACTGAAGCTTTCTTT. This sequence joins TRBV3-1 and TRBJ1-1; D unresolved. V was cut by 1 base and J by 4 bases, with 19 bases left in between. This CDR3 comprises 17 residues. Germline V gene lookup returns CDR1 LGHDT and CDR2 YNNKEL (reference sequence).

This clonotype appeared a few times. The J gene is TRBJ2-1, the V gene TRBV7-2; D could derive from TRBD1 or TRBD2 (6 bases each). The V end was cut by 1 base, the J end by 5 bases, with 15 bases between. Germline values: CDR1 SGHTA, CDR2 FQGNSA. The CDR3 covers 16 residues. CDR3 nucleotides: TGTGCCAGCAGCTTAGGGGGGGCAGGTCCCCACAATGAGCAGTTCTTC. Protein product: CASSLGGAGPHNEQFF.

This clonotype was observed a few times. The chain has TRBV12-3 or TRBV12-4 and TRBJ2-1; TRBD2 agrees at 14 bases. This CDR3 region has 16 residues. J gave up 9 bases and V 6 bases, and 10 bases lay outside the gene matches. CDR3 region: CASRNLGLAGEAEQFF. Written as DNA, the CDR3 is TGTGCCAGCAGGAACTTGGGACTAGCGGGAGAGGCTGAGCAGTTCTTC.

The sample holds a few counts of this clonotype. Here the CDR3 DNA reads TGTGCCAGCAGGAGCGGGAGAAAGAATGAGCAGTTCTTC. Its translation is CASRSGRKNEQFF. This chain joins TRBV6-1 and TRBJ2-1, with 8 nucleotides matching TRBD2. The V gene's germline CDR1 is MNHNS and CDR2 SASEGT. The CDR3 runs 13 residues. With 6 bases clipped from V and 7 bases from J, the junction kept 5 bases outside the gene matches.

In this sample, this clonotype turned up a few times. The rearrangement joins TRBV6-2 or TRBV6-3 to TRBJ2-3, with a tentative D call TRBD2 (6 bases). The V gene lost 7 bases and the J gene lost 6 bases, with 17 bases spanning the gap. Germline CDR1 MNHEY, CDR2 SVGEGT. This CDR3 has 14 amino acids. CDR3 coding DNA: TGTGCCAGCACCGAACCCGGGGGTTACGATACGCAGTATTTT. Protein sequence: CASTEPGGYDTQYF.

This clonotype was observed a handful of times. The CDR3 coding sequence is TGCGCCAGCAGCCATTTCTTGGGACCGGACACAGATACGCAGTATTTT. Amino acid sequence: CASSHFLGPDTDTQYF. V usage is TRBV4-1 and J usage is TRBJ2-3; D may correspond to TRBD1 or TRBD2 (5 bases each). CDR3 length: 16 amino acids. Looked up from germline, CDR1 is MGHRA and CDR2 is YSYEKL. Trimming cost V 3 bases and J 2 bases, with 15 bases left between them.

This rearrangement joins TRBV29-1 to TRBJ2-1; D is undetermined. Germline V gene lookup returns CDR1 SQVTM and CDR2 ANQGSEA. Trimming removed 8 bases from V and 5 bases from J, with 13 bases in between. The CDR3 loop spans 12 amino acids. CDR3 region: CSSKGSHNEQFF. The CDR3 DNA reads as TGCAGCAGCAAAGGGTCCCACAATGAGCAGTTCTTC.

The sample holds many counts of this clonotype. The gene calls are TRBV21-1 and TRBJ1-6; TRBD1 reflects the table's D call only, with no check against the DNA. TRBV21-1 is recorded as a pseudogene. This CDR3 is 16 amino acids long. Here the CDR3 DNA reads TGTGCCAGCAGCAAACCGGGGGCAGGGGGAAATTCACCCCTCCACTTT. Its translation is CASSKPGAGGNSPLHF.